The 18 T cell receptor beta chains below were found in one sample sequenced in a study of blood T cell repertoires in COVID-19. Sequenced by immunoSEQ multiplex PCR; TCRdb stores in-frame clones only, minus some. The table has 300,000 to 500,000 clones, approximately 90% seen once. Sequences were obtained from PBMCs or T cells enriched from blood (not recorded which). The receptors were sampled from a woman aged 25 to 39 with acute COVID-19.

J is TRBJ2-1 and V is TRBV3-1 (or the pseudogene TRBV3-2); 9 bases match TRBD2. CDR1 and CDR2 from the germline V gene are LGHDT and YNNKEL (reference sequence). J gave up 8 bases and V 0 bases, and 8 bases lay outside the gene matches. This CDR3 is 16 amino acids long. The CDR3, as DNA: TGTGCCAGCAGCCAAGAGGAGGGACTAGCCGCCTATGAGCAGTTCTTC. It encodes CASSQEEGLAAYEQFF.

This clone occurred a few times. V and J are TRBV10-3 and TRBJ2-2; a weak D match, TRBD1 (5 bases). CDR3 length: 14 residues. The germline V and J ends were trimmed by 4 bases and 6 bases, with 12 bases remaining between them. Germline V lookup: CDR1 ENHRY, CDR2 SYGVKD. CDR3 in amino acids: CAISAVGPAGELFF. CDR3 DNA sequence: TGTGCCATCAGTGCTGTGGGGCCGGCCGGGGAGCTGTTTTTT.

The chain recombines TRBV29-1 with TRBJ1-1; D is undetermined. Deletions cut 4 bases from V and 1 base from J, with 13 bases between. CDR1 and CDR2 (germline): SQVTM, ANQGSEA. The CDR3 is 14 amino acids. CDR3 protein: CSVGGPEANTEAFF. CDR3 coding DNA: TGCAGCGTTGGAGGCCCGGAGGCGAACACTGAAGCTTTCTTT.

The CDR3 region has the DNA TGTGCCAGCAGCTTATCGACAGGGATTCACACTGAAGCTTTCTTT. It codes for CASSLSTGIHTEAFF. This chain links TRBV7-9 with TRBJ1-1; 7 positions match TRBD1. Germline CDR1 and CDR2: SEHNR and FQNEAQ (reference sequence). There are 15 residues in the CDR3. The J segment lost 3 bases and the V segment lost 2 bases, leaving 6 bases of the junction unmatched. Looking up the rest from reference TRBV7-9 and TRBJ1-1 gives the full variable domain: DTGVSQNPRHKITKRGQNVTFRCDPISEHNRLYWYRQTLGQGPEFLTYFQNEAQLEKSRLLSDRFSAERPKGSFSTLEIQRTEQGDSAMYLCASSLSTGIHTEAFFGQGTRLTVV.

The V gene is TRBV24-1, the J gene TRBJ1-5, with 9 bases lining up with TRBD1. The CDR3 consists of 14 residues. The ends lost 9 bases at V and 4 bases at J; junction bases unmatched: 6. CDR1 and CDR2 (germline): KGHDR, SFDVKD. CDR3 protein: CATGGQGLNQPQHF. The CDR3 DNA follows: TGTGCCACCGGGGGACAGGGCTTAAATCAGCCCCAGCATTTT.

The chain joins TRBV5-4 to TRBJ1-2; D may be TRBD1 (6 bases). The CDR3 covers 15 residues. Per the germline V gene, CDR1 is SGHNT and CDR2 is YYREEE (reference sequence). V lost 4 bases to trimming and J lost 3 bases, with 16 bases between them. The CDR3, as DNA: TGTGCCAGCAGCAGGAGAGGGGGAGCGGACTATGGCTACACCTTC. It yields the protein CASSRRGGADYGYTF.

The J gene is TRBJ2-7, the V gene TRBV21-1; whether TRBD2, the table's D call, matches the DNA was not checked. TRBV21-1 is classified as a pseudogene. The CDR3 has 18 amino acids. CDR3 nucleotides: TGTGCCAGCAGCAAAGGCTCTCCCCCGGGGGAGAACGTCTACGAGCAGTACTTC. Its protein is CASSKGSPPGENVYEQYF.

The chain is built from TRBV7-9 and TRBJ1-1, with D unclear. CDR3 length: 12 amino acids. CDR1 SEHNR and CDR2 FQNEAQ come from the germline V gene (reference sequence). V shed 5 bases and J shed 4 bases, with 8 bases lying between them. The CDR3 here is CASSLLGTEAFF. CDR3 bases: TGTGCCAGCAGCCTCCTAGGCACTGAAGCTTTCTTT.

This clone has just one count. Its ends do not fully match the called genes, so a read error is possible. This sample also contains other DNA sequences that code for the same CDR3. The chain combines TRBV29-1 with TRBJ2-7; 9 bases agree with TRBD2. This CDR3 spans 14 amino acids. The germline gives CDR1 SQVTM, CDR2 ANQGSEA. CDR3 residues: CSVEDVAGDYEQYF. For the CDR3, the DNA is TGCAGCGTTGAAGACGTAGCGGGGGACTACGAGCAGTATTTC.

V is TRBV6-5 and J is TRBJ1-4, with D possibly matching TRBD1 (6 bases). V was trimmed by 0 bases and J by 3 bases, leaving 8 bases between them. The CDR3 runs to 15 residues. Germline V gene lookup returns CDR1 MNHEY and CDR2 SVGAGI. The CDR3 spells CASSYSGTPNEKLFF. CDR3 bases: TGTGCCAGCAGTTACTCGGGGACACCTAATGAAAAACTGTTTTTT.

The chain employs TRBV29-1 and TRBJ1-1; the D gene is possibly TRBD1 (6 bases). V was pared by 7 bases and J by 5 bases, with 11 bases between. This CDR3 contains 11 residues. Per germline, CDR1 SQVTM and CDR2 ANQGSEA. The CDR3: CSANQGTEAFF. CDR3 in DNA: TGCAGCGCCAACCAGGGGACTGAAGCTTTCTTT.

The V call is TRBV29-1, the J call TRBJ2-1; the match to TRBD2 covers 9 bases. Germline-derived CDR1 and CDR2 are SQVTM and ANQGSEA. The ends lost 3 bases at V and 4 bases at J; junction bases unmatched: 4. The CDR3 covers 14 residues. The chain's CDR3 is CSVDAGGVYNEQFF. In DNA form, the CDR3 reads TGCAGCGTTGATGCGGGGGGGGTGTACAATGAGCAGTTCTTC.

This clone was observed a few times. Written as DNA, the CDR3 is TGTGCCAGCAGCTTGATTCCCAGGGATGAAAAACTGTTTTTT. This sequence encodes CASSLIPRDEKLFF. The rearrangement joins TRBV5-6 to TRBJ1-4, with D tentatively TRBD1 (5 bases). The germline V and J ends were trimmed by 1 base and 6 bases, with 10 bases remaining between them. The CDR3 loop spans 14 amino acids. Germline V CDR1 and CDR2: SGHDT, YYEEEE.

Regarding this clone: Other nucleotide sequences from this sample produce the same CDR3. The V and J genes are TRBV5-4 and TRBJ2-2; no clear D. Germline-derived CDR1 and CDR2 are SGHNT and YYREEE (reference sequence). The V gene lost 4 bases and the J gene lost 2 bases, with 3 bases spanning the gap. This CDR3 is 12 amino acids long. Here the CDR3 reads CASSLNTGELFF. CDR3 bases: TGTGCCAGCAGCCTCAACACCGGGGAGCTGTTTTTT.

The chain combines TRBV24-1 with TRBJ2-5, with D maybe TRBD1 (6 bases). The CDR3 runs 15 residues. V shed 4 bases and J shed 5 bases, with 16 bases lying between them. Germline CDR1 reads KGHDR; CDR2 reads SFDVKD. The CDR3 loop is CATSDPETGKETQYF. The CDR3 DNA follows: TGTGCCACCAGTGACCCAGAAACAGGGAAGGAGACCCAGTACTTC.

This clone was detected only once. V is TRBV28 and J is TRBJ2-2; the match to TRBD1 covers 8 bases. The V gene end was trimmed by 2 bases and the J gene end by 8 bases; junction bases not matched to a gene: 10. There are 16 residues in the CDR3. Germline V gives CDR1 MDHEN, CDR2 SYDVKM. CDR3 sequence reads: CASSLPETGARGELFF. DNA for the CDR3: TGTGCCAGCAGTTTACCTGAGACAGGGGCCAGAGGGGAGCTGTTTTTT.

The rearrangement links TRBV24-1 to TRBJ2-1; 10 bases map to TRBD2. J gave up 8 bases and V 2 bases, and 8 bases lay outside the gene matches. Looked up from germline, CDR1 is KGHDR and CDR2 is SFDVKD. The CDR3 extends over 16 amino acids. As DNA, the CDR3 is TGTGCCACCAGTGATTACGCTAGCGGGGGTTTCGATGAGCAGTTCTTC. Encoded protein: CATSDYASGGFDEQFF.

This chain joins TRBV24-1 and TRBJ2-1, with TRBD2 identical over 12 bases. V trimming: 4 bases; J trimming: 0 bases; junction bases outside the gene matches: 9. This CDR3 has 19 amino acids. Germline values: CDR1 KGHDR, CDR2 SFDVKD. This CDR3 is CATSDLTSGGPCSYNEQFF. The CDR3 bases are TGTGCCACCAGTGACTTGACTAGCGGGGGTCCTTGCTCCTACAATGAGCAGTTCTTC.